This is a list of T cell receptor beta chains from one sample in a study of T-cell reconstitution after alpha-beta-depleted transplantation in children. TCRdb independently ran MiXCR on the PCR reads; one entry per CDR3 protein. The profile shows a few hundred thousand distinct CDR3 sequences, around 27% of them singletons. The sequences come from PBMCs, collected before TCRalphabeta/CD19-depleted stem cell transplant. Receptors originate from a boy under two years old with Wiskott-Aldrich syndrome, due to receive a stem cell transplant. The CDR3 runs from the conserved cysteine through the conserved F or W. Each record gives: CDR3 DNA, CDR3 protein, V gene, J gene, D gene, clone size. The D gene is left open where the match is weak. Size values are once, few and many counts, or a class for expanded clones, and some rows have none.

CDR3 DNA: TGCAGCGTTGAAAGGCTGGGACTAGCGGGAGTAAGTAATGAGCAGTTCTTC; CDR3 protein: CSVERLGLAGVSNEQFF; V gene: TRBV29-1; J gene: TRBJ2-1; D gene: TRBD2; clone size: few
CDR3 DNA: TGTGCCAGCAGCTTGGAAAGGGGGACCCGCACAGATACGCAGTATTTT; CDR3 protein: CASSLERGTRTDTQYF; V gene: TRBV5-6; J gene: TRBJ2-3; D gene: .; clone size: .
CDR3 DNA: TGCAGTGCTAGGACGGGGGGGAGTCTGGCCGGGGAGCTGTTTTTT; CDR3 protein: CSARTGGSLAGELFF; V gene: TRBV20-1; J gene: TRBJ2-2; D gene: TRBD2; clone size: .
CDR3 DNA: TGTGCCAGCAGCAGATCCGGGACCTGGGATCAGCCCCAGCATTTT; CDR3 protein: CASSRSGTWDQPQHF; V gene: TRBV7-2; J gene: TRBJ1-5; D gene: .; clone size: few
CDR3 DNA: TGTGCCACCCTACAGGGCCCCACTGAAGCTTTCTTT; CDR3 protein: CATLQGPTEAFF; V gene: TRBV10-3; J gene: TRBJ1-1; D gene: .; clone size: .
CDR3 DNA: TGCAGTGCTAGCTTTGTACAGAGCTCCTACGAGCAGTACTTC; CDR3 protein: CSASFVQSSYEQYF; V gene: TRBV20-1; J gene: TRBJ2-7; D gene: .; clone size: few
CDR3 DNA: TGCAGTGCTACAGGGCCTGAAGGGAAGACCCAGTACTTC; CDR3 protein: CSATGPEGKTQYF; V gene: TRBV20-1; J gene: TRBJ2-5; D gene: .; clone size: few
CDR3 DNA: TGTGCCATCAGGCACACAGGGGATCGAACCGGGGAGCTGTTTTTT; CDR3 protein: CAIRHTGDRTGELFF; V gene: TRBV10-3; J gene: TRBJ2-2; D gene: TRBD1; clone size: .
CDR3 DNA: TGTGCCAGCAGCCCAGGCGGGGGGCGCGGTAGCCAGCCCCAGCATTTT; CDR3 protein: CASSPGGGRGSQPQHF; V gene: TRBV7-2; J gene: TRBJ1-5; D gene: .; clone size: once
CDR3 DNA: TGTGCCAGTAGTATGGACCGGAAGGGACTAGCGGGAGTTTATGAGCAGTTCTTC; CDR3 protein: CASSMDRKGLAGVYEQFF; V gene: TRBV19; J gene: TRBJ2-1; D gene: TRBD2; clone size: .
CDR3 DNA: TGTGCCAGCAGTGGACCCGGGACTAGCGGGAGTAAGGAGCAGTACTTC; CDR3 protein: CASSGPGTSGSKEQYF; V gene: TRBV27; J gene: TRBJ2-7; D gene: TRBD2; clone size: .
CDR3 DNA: TGTGCCAGCAGGGGGGGGGACAGAAAGCAGTACTTC; CDR3 protein: CASRGGDRKQYF; V gene: TRBV12-3/TRBV12-4; J gene: TRBJ2-7; D gene: .; clone size: few
CDR3 DNA: TGTGCCACCAGTGATTCCTCGACAGGGGCCTACGAGCAGTACTTC; CDR3 protein: CATSDSSTGAYEQYF; V gene: TRBV24-1; J gene: TRBJ2-7; D gene: TRBD1; clone size: .
CDR3 DNA: TGTGCCAGCAGCGCACCTAGTCGGTATGAGCAGTTCTTC; CDR3 protein: CASSAPSRYEQFF; V gene: TRBV9; J gene: TRBJ2-1; D gene: .; clone size: .
CDR3 DNA: TGCGCCAGCAGCTTAGGGCCGGTGAGACAGTCCTACGAGCAGTACTTC; CDR3 protein: CASSLGPVRQSYEQYF; V gene: TRBV5-1; J gene: TRBJ2-7; D gene: .; clone size: few
CDR3 DNA: TGCGCCAGCAGCTTGGCGGGAGTCGGATACGAGCAGTACTTC; CDR3 protein: CASSLAGVGYEQYF; V gene: TRBV5-1; J gene: TRBJ2-7; D gene: .; clone size: many
CDR3 DNA: TGTGCCAGCAGTTTAGCGGGACAACGGGATACGCAGTATTTT; CDR3 protein: CASSLAGQRDTQYF; V gene: TRBV7-2; J gene: TRBJ2-3; D gene: TRBD2; clone size: .
CDR3 DNA: TGCAGCGGCCAGCTTGGACTAGGGACAGATACGCAGTATTTT; CDR3 protein: CSGQLGLGTDTQYF; V gene: TRBV29-1; J gene: TRBJ2-3; D gene: TRBD2; clone size: .
CDR3 DNA: TGCAGTGCTCCTAGGACAGGGCGGTCACCCCTCCACTTT; CDR3 protein: CSAPRTGRSPLHF; V gene: TRBV20-1; J gene: TRBJ1-6; D gene: TRBD1; clone size: .
CDR3 DNA: TGCAGTGCTAGTTCTAGGACGGAAGAGACCCAGTACTTC; CDR3 protein: CSASSRTEETQYF; V gene: TRBV20-1; J gene: TRBJ2-5; D gene: .; clone size: few
CDR3 DNA: TGTGCCAGCAGCCTGGACGGGCCCCTTGGCTACACCTTC; CDR3 protein: CASSLDGPLGYTF; V gene: TRBV12-3/TRBV12-4; J gene: TRBJ1-2; D gene: .; clone size: few
CDR3 DNA: TGCAGCGCTGACCACGTTAGCTCCTACAATGAGCAGTTCTTC; CDR3 protein: CSADHVSSYNEQFF; V gene: TRBV29-1; J gene: TRBJ2-1; D gene: .; clone size: .
CDR3 DNA: TGCAGTGCAACCGACAGGGGAGAGACCCAGTACTTC; CDR3 protein: CSATDRGETQYF; V gene: TRBV20-1; J gene: TRBJ2-5; D gene: TRBD1; clone size: few
CDR3 DNA: TGCGCCAGCAGCACCCAGACAGGGAGAGAGGGTTACGAGCAGTACTTC; CDR3 protein: CASSTQTGREGYEQYF; V gene: TRBV5-1; J gene: TRBJ2-7; D gene: TRBD1; clone size: few